This TCR beta chain comes out of a study of beta chain features in type 1 diabetes. Across the whole study: Examined across all samples were roughly 110,000,000 sorted cells. General study findings and limits: TCRB CDR3s from Type 1 diabetes patients were moderately but significantly shorter in all four CD4+ subsets. cDNA sequencing could over-represent cells with high TCR expression.

This clone has just a few counts. What it binds is not known. Germline V gene sequence: CDR1 ENHRY, CDR2 SYGVKD. The CDR3 runs 15 residues. The J segment lost 3 bases and the V segment lost 10 bases, leaving 15 bases of the junction unmatched. cDNA synthesis used the whole RNA isolate, giving expressed TCRB sequences. Assay used: immunoSEQ multiplex PCR; TCRdb lists only in-frame clones, some missing. The sample lists around 100,000 clones, 25% to 35% occurring once. Stem cell-like memory, regulatory, central memory and naive CD4+ cells were sorted via CD45RO/CCR7/CD25/CD127/CD95/CD27. The V and J genes are TRBV10-3 and TRBJ2-7, with 7 bases fitting TRBD1. This TCR came from a woman younger than 35 with type 1 diabetes. The sequenced material came from central memory CD4+ T cells from blood. CDR3 in DNA: TGTGCCACCACACTCGGGACAGAGCCTCGCTACGAGCAGTACTTC. Translated: CATTLGTEPRYEQYF.